The following is a T cell receptor beta chain sequence with its context. The data are from a study of CD8 T cells in Susac syndrome. The sequenced target, TCR beta, came from blood CD8+ and CD4+ T cells. Negative isolation yielded the CD8+ and CD4+ T cells, while FACS enriched the TEMRA cells. Random hexamers served to reverse transcribe about 0.45 to 1 ug RNA. By means of immunoSEQ multiplex PCR, TCR beta CDR3 spanning 54 Vbeta and 13 Jbeta underwent amplification. TCRdb processed the immunoSEQ multiplex PCR reads anew with MiXCR; each CDR3 protein has one entry. There are some 130,000 distinct CDR3 sequences in the sample; about 95% occur only once, and over 0.1% lies in the top ten. Unmatched junction bases numbered 8, after V lost 4 bases and J lost 4 bases. Germline V gives CDR1 SGHVS, CDR2 FQNEAQ. The CDR3 runs to 16 residues.

Sequences were obtained from CD4+ T cells from PBMCs. The chain combines TRBV7-8 with TRBJ2-2, with TRBD2 matching over 8 bases. This receptor was obtained from a human donor in good health. The CDR3 nucleotides read TGTGCCAGCAGCTCCCATAGCGGGATCTCCACCGGGGAGCTGTTTTTT. As protein: CASSSHSGISTGELFF.